This T cell receptor beta chain was identified during a study of response to subunit inactivated influenza vaccine. General study results and limits: The authors suggested that every seasonal influenza vaccination recruits few new T cells.

Ten or more counts support this clonotype. Its antigen remains unknown. Each CDR3 protein is one row after TCRdb ran MiXCR on the RT-PCR reads. The sample consists of fewer than 700,000 distinct CDR3 sequences, 10% to 15% of them appearing once. Trimming removed 8 bases from V and 5 bases from J, with 13 bases in between. Germline V gene lookup returns CDR1 MNHNY and CDR2 SVGAGI (reference sequence). This CDR3 contains 13 residues. The sample consisted of PBMCs from blood, taken roughly 46 days after vaccination. The sequence came from a man aged 45 to 65 who received an inactivated influenza vaccine. This chain uses TRBV6-6 with TRBJ2-1, with TRBD1 as a possible D gene (5 bases). The DNA for the CDR3 is TGTGCCAGCCACCCGACAGAAAACAATGAGCAGTTCTTC. Translating it yields CASHPTENNEQFF.